The 28 T cell receptor beta chains below come from one sample, sequenced in a study of radiation and T cells in renal cell carcinoma. TCRdb keeps only in-frame clones here, not all; method: immunoSEQ multiplex PCR. The table lists 100,000 to 150,000 clones, about four fifths of them singletons. Described time point: blood 2 weeks post-SBRT. Treatment in this sample: 15 Gy SBRT to primary tumor, nephrectomy 4 weeks later. The specimen was blood, collected from a patient whose treatment included radiotherapy and nephrectomy. Receptors originate from a man aged 50-60 years with renal cell carcinoma.

This chain connects TRBV27 to TRBJ2-1, with D perhaps TRBD2 (7 bases). CDR1 and CDR2 from the germline V gene are MNHEY and SMNVEV (reference sequence). Trimming stripped 6 bases from V and 1 base from J, with 22 bases between. The CDR3 spans 18 residues. CDR3 in amino acids: CASRPQGRREYSYNEQFF. CDR3 bases: TGTGCCAGCAGACCTCAGGGGAGGCGGGAGTATTCCTACAATGAGCAGTTCTTC.

The table lists this clone with a few counts. The chain couples TRBV25-1 to TRBJ2-7; D perhaps matches TRBD1 (6 bases). V shed 3 bases and J shed 0 bases, with 9 bases lying between them. The germline V gene has CDR1 MGHDK and CDR2 SYGVNS. This CDR3 comprises 14 residues. The CDR3 DNA reads as TGTGCCAGCAGTGAGACAGGTGTCTCCTACGAGCAGTACTTC. Translated, it gives CASSETGVSYEQYF.

This chain connects TRBV19 to TRBJ1-5; 7 bases align to TRBD1. J lost 0 bases, V lost 3 bases, and 2 bases had no gene match. CDR3 length: 15 amino acids. The germline V gene has CDR1 LNHDA and CDR2 SQIVND (reference sequence). The CDR3 here is CASSIGTASNQPQHF. The DNA of the CDR3 is TGTGCCAGTAGTATCGGGACAGCTAGCAATCAGCCCCAGCATTTT.

V is TRBV7-2 and J is TRBJ2-3, with D possibly called TRBD1 or TRBD2 (6 bases each). The CDR3 is 17 amino acids. V was clipped by 5 bases and J by 0 bases, with 18 bases between them. Germline CDR1 is SGHTA and CDR2 is FQGNSA. CDR3: CASSRGGAGASTDTQYF. CDR3 in DNA: TGTGCCAGCAGCAGAGGCGGGGCAGGGGCTAGCACAGATACGCAGTATTTT.

The chain recombines TRBV6-5 with TRBJ2-1; TRBD2 aligns across 7 bases. Looked up from germline, CDR1 is MNHEY and CDR2 is SVGAGI. The CDR3 extends over 15 amino acids. Germline trimming cut 0 bases from V and 10 bases from J; bases unmatched to any gene: 9. The CDR3 region is CASSYSLGGLGEQFF. The CDR3, as DNA: TGTGCCAGCAGTTACTCATTGGGAGGGCTTGGGGAGCAGTTCTTC.

The rearrangement uses TRBV6-6 and TRBJ1-4; 9 positions agree with TRBD1. Germline CDR1 reads MNHNY; CDR2 reads SVGAGI (reference sequence). The CDR3 consists of 15 residues. The V gene end was trimmed by 4 bases and the J gene end by 7 bases; junction bases not matched to a gene: 7. CDR3: CASSLEQGAGEKLFF. The CDR3 DNA sequence: TGTGCCAGCAGTTTAGAACAGGGGGCCGGTGAAAAACTGTTTTTT.

This clone was found once. V usage is TRBV27 and J usage is TRBJ1-2, with TRBD1 identical over 7 bases. J gave up 6 bases and V 5 bases, and 12 bases lay outside the gene matches. Per germline, CDR1 MNHEY and CDR2 SMNVEV (reference sequence). There are 15 residues in the CDR3. The CDR3 region is CASSMRQGAGDGYTF. The CDR3 DNA reads TGTGCCAGCAGTATGAGACAGGGTGCGGGTGATGGCTACACCTTC.

The V gene is TRBV18, the J gene TRBJ2-5, with no clear D. Trimming pared 2 bases from V and 5 bases from J, leaving 9 bases between. CDR3 length equals 13 residues. CDR1 is KGHSH and CDR2 is LQKENI in the germline V gene. CDR3 loop: CASSPTVSETQYF. The CDR3 DNA sequence: TGTGCCAGCTCACCAACGGTCTCCGAGACCCAGTACTTC.

The chain couples TRBV10-1 to TRBJ2-7; 8 nucleotides align to TRBD1. Germline CDR1 reads WNHNN; CDR2 reads SYGVQD (reference sequence). This CDR3 has 17 amino acids. V lost 5 bases, J lost 4 bases, and 16 bases stayed unmatched. The CDR3, as DNA: TGCGCCAGCAGTCCTCTCCATTCGACAGGGGAGCTTTACGAGCAGTACTTC. Translated: CASSPLHSTGELYEQYF.

V usage is TRBV9 and J usage is TRBJ1-1, with 7 nucleotides matching TRBD1. The CDR3 has 14 residues. Germline CDR1 SGDLS, CDR2 YYNGEE. The J segment lost 8 bases and the V segment lost 3 bases, leaving 10 bases of the junction unmatched. CDR3 nucleotides: TGTGCCAGCAGCGCGGGACAGCTACCTCGGGAAGCTTTCTTT. Protein product: CASSAGQLPREAFF.

The V gene is TRBV6-5, the J gene TRBJ1-4; D gene uncertain. The CDR3 has 14 amino acids. V was trimmed by 0 bases and J by 8 bases, leaving 10 bases between them. In germline, CDR1 is MNHEY, CDR2 SVGAGI. The CDR3 nucleotides read TGTGCCAGCAGTTACTCCAAGGGATTGGAAAAACTGTTTTTT. Translating it yields CASSYSKGLEKLFF.

This sequence joins TRBV11-2 and TRBJ1-2; D gene unclear. The V gene's germline CDR1 is SGHAT and CDR2 FQNNGV. The CDR3 extends over 13 amino acids. Trimming left V 3 bases short and J 4 bases short, with 9 bases between. Here the CDR3 reads CASSFSGFYGYTF. CDR3 bases: TGTGCCAGCAGCTTCTCTGGGTTCTATGGCTACACCTTC.

This rearrangement joins TRBV4-1 to TRBJ2-3; unclear D gene. This CDR3 is built from 14 residues. CDR1 and CDR2 (germline): MGHRA, YSYEKL. The V gene lost 4 bases and the J gene lost 5 bases, with 13 bases spanning the gap. The CDR3 DNA reads as TGCGCCAGCAGCCGATTAGTTGGTCTAGATACGCAGTATTTT. It specifies CASSRLVGLDTQYF.

This clone appeared a single time. The rearrangement links TRBV30 to TRBJ1-2; D not certain. CDR3 length equals 13 residues. CDR1 and CDR2 (germline): GTSNPN, SVGIG (reference sequence). The V end was cut by 0 bases, the J end by 4 bases, with 9 bases between. The CDR3 nucleotides read TGTGCCTGGAGTGTAACGCAGGCCTATGGCTACACCTTC. As protein: CAWSVTQAYGYTF.

This rearrangement joins TRBV5-1 to TRBJ2-3; D possibly matches TRBD1 or TRBD2 (8 bases each). CDR1 is SGHRS, CDR2 YFSETQ, per germline. The length of the CDR3 is 16 residues. V was pared by 3 bases and J by 5 bases, with 19 bases between. The CDR3 spells CASSSAGGQVRDTQYF. In DNA form, the CDR3 reads TGCGCCAGCAGCTCGGCGGGGGGACAGGTGAGAGATACGCAGTATTTT.

J is TRBJ2-3 and V is TRBV6-5; D is unclear. The CDR3 covers 11 residues. Germline CDR1 is MNHEY and CDR2 is SVGAGI. V was cut by 6 bases and J by 1 base, with 2 bases left in between. CDR3 in DNA: TGTGCCAGCAGGCGCACAGATACGCAGTATTTT. Encoded protein: CASRRTDTQYF.

The chain joins TRBV27 to TRBJ1-2, with TRBD1 as a possible D gene (5 bases). The CDR3 consists of 13 residues. Looked up from germline, CDR1 is MNHEY and CDR2 is SMNVEV (reference sequence). Trimming pared 0 bases from V and 8 bases from J, leaving 10 bases between. CDR3 nucleotides: TGTGCCAGCAGTTTATCCCAGGGAGGCGGCTACACCTTC. This translates into CASSLSQGGGYTF.

The chain combines TRBV7-2 with TRBJ2-2; TRBD2 agrees at 7 bases. This CDR3 is 16 amino acids long. Per germline, CDR1 SGHTA and CDR2 FQGNSA. After removal of 8 bases from V and 2 bases from J, the junction contained 11 bases not matched to a gene. In DNA, the CDR3 is TGTGCCAGCCCCTCTGGGCTAGCGGCTAACACCGGGGAGCTGTTTTTT. This translates into CASPSGLAANTGELFF.

This chain connects TRBV7-2 to TRBJ1-5; maybe TRBD1 (5 bases). Germline V CDR1 and CDR2: SGHTA, FQGNSA. Trimming shortened V by 3 bases and J by 3 bases, and 12 bases separated the two germline ends. This CDR3 is built from 15 residues. The CDR3 sequence: CASSFQGGLNQPQHF. The CDR3 DNA reads as TGTGCCAGCAGCTTCCAGGGAGGTCTCAATCAGCCCCAGCATTTT.

This chain links TRBV27 with TRBJ1-1, with TRBD1 matching 9 bases. V gave up 4 bases and J gave up 5 bases; unmatched junction bases: 5. The CDR3 runs 14 residues. Germline CDR1 and CDR2: MNHEY and SMNVEV (reference sequence). CDR3 protein: CASSSTGGGTEAFF. The CDR3 nucleotides read TGTGCCAGCAGTTCGACAGGGGGGGGGACTGAAGCTTTCTTT.

This clone was counted a single time. V usage is TRBV19 and J usage is TRBJ1-1; 7 bases align to TRBD1. The length of the CDR3 is 13 residues. V shed 9 bases, J shed 0 bases, and the junction held 4 bases outside the gene matches. Germline CDR1 reads LNHDA; CDR2 reads SQIVND (reference sequence). In DNA, the CDR3 is TGTGCCAGCGGGGACAGAATGAACACTGAAGCTTTCTTT. Translated: CASGDRMNTEAFF. Combining the CDR3 with reference TRBV19 and TRBJ1-1 gives the whole variable domain DGGITQSPKYLFRKEGQNVTLSCEQNLNHDAMYWYRQDPGQGLRLIYYSQIVNDFQKGDIAEGYSVSREKKESFPLTVTSAQKNPTAFYLCASGDRMNTEAFFGQGTRLTVV.

This clone was observed a single time. The rearrangement joins TRBV10-2 to TRBJ1-1; possible D gene TRBD1, 5 bases. This CDR3 has 14 amino acids. Germline assignment: CDR1 WSHSY and CDR2 SAAADI. V dropped 4 bases and J dropped 2 bases, with 11 bases sitting between them. DNA of the CDR3: TGCGCCAGCAGTGCACAGCAGGGTAACACTGAAGCTTTCTTT. Protein product: CASSAQQGNTEAFF.

V is TRBV19 and J is TRBJ2-5; 10 positions match TRBD1. With V trimmed by 5 bases and J by 4 bases, 4 bases remained unmatched. Per germline, CDR1 LNHDA and CDR2 SQIVND (reference sequence). The CDR3 length is 14 residues. Here the CDR3 reads CASSAGQGGETQYF. Written as DNA, the CDR3 is TGTGCCAGTAGTGCTGGACAGGGGGGAGAGACCCAGTACTTC.

Only a few counts were recorded for this clone. The chain employs TRBV19 and TRBJ2-7; a possible D gene is TRBD2 (7 bases). This CDR3 region has 16 residues. Germline assignment: CDR1 LNHDA and CDR2 SQIVND (reference sequence). With 3 bases removed from V and 2 bases from J, the gap between germline ends came to 17 bases. The CDR3 nucleotides are TGTGCCAGTAGTATCGGTGCAGGGGAGGGCGCCTACGAGCAGTACTTC. Its protein product is CASSIGAGEGAYEQYF.

The chain couples TRBV14 to TRBJ2-3, with 14 bases identical to TRBD2. Per the germline V gene, CDR1 is SGHDN and CDR2 is FVKESK. V shed 4 bases and J 1 base; nucleotides not matched to a gene: 4. The CDR3 contains 17 residues. The CDR3 coding sequence is TGTGCCAGCAGCCGGACTAGCGGGGGGTTGGGCACAGATACGCAGTATTTT. This sequence encodes CASSRTSGGLGTDTQYF. The full variable domain, with the rest looked up from reference TRBV14 and TRBJ2-3, is EAGVTQFPSHSVIEKGQTVTLRCDPISGHDNLYWYRRVMGKEIKFLLHFVKESKQDESGMPNNRFLAERTGGTYSTLKVQPAELEDSGVYFCASSRTSGGLGTDTQYFGPGTRLTVL.

This clone was found many times. CDR3 DNA sequence: TGTGCCAGCAGCGTAGGGTTGTGGTCCGAAGCTTTCTTT. It encodes CASSVGLWSEAFF. The genes are TRBV9 and TRBJ1-1; D call uncertain. V shed 0 bases and J shed 8 bases, with 11 bases lying between them. Germline V lookup: CDR1 SGDLS, CDR2 YYNGEE. This CDR3 spans 13 amino acids. The full variable domain, its missing parts supplied by reference TRBV9 and TRBJ1-1, is DSGVTQTPKHLITATGQRVTLRCSPRSGDLSVYWYQQSLDQGLQFLIQYYNGEERAKGNILERFSAQQFPDLHSELNLSSLELGDSALYFCASSVGLWSEAFFGQGTRLTVV.

V is TRBV9 and J is TRBJ2-1, with TRBD2 matching 7 bases. The CDR3 has 15 amino acids. Germline V gives CDR1 SGDLS, CDR2 YYNGEE. Unmatched junction bases numbered 8, after V lost 4 bases and J lost 4 bases. DNA for the CDR3: TGTGCCAGCAGCCCCGTGGCGGGAGCTTACAATGAGCAGTTCTTC. Translation gives CASSPVAGAYNEQFF. Looking up the rest from reference TRBV9 and TRBJ2-1 gives the full variable domain: DSGVTQTPKHLITATGQRVTLRCSPRSGDLSVYWYQQSLDQGLQFLIQYYNGEERAKGNILERFSAQQFPDLHSELNLSSLELGDSALYFCASSPVAGAYNEQFFGPGTRLTVL.

The V gene is TRBV5-5, the J gene TRBJ2-5; perhaps TRBD2 as D (6 bases). The V end lost 2 bases, the J end lost 4 bases, and 24 bases lay between the germline ends. The CDR3 is made up of 18 amino acids. Germline CDR1 is SGHKS and CDR2 is YYEKEE (reference sequence). The CDR3, as DNA: TGTGCCAGCAGCTTTATCCGCTCCGGGCAGGTGGAGGGAGAGACCCAGTACTTC. It specifies CASSFIRSGQVEGETQYF.